This T cell receptor beta chain was observed in a study of cytomegalovirus exposure and HLA in healthy donors. Overall study context: An early release of data contained approximately 85 million unique TCRs, which came from HLA-typed donors.

CDR1 and CDR2 (germline): SGHRS, YFSETQ. The length of the CDR3 is 18 residues. The V gene lost 0 bases and the J gene lost 4 bases, with 22 bases spanning the gap. The PCR ran on 60 Vbeta and 13 Jbeta primers. Libraries were prepared by immunoSEQ multiplex PCR; TCRdb keeps only in-frame clonotypes and omits some of them. This table lists 55,000 to 65,000 clones. The gene calls are TRBV5-1 and TRBJ1-1; D may be TRBD1 (6 bases). Sequenced input: PBMCs. This sequence was found in a woman in her late teens or twenties in good health and CMV-seronegative. CDR3 bases: TGCGCCAGCAGCTTGGCTATTTGGGGCAGGGGAAGAGGCACTGAAGCTTTCTTT. Protein: CASSLAIWGRGRGTEAFF. Full variable domain (rest looked up from reference TRBV5-1 and TRBJ1-1): KAGVTQTPRYLIKTRGQQVTLSCSPISGHRSVSWYQQTPGQGLQFLFEYFSETQRNKGNFPGRFSGRQFSNSRSEMNVSTLELGDSALYLCASSLAIWGRGRGTEAFFGQGTRLTVV.